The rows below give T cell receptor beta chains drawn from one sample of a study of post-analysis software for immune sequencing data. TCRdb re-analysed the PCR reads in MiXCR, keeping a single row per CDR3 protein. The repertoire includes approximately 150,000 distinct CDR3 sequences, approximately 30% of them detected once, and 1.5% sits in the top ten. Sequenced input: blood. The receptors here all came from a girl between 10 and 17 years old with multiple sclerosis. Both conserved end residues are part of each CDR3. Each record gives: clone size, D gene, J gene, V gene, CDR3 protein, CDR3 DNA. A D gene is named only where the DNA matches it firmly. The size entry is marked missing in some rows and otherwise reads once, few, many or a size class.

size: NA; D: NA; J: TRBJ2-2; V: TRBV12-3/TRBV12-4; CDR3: CASSHLSELFF; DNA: TGTGCCAGCAGTCATCTGTCGGAGCTGTTTTTT
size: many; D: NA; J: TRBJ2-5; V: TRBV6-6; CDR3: CASSYPLQETQYF; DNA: TGTGCCAGCAGTTACCCCCTCCAAGAGACCCAGTACTTC
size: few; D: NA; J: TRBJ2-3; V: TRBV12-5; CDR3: CASGSGVAVLTSTDTQYF; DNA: TGTGCTAGTGGTTCCGGGGTAGCGGTCCTTACTAGCACAGATACGCAGTATTTT
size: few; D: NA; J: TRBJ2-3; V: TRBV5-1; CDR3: CASSPKAPSSVGDTQYF; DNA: TGCGCCAGCAGCCCCAAAGCGCCTAGTAGCGTAGGAGATACGCAGTATTTT
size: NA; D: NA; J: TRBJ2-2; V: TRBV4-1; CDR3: CASSRPGGELFF; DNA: TGCGCCAGCAGCCGGCCTGGTGGGGAGCTGTTTTTT
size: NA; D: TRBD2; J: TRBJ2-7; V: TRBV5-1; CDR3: CASSLLAGALEQYF; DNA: TGCGCCAGCAGCCTGCTAGCGGGAGCTCTAGAGCAGTACTTC
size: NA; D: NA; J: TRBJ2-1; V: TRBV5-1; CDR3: CASSLRLVTDNEQFF; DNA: TGCGCCAGCAGCTTGCGTCTCGTGACTGACAATGAGCAGTTCTTC
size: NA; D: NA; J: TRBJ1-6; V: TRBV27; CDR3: CASSSNRQPLHF; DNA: TGTGCCAGCAGTTCGAATCGACAACCCCTCCACTTT
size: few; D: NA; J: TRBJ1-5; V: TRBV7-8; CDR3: CASSLLARGKYSNQPQHF; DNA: TGTGCCAGCAGCTTATTGGCCAGGGGCAAGTATAGCAATCAGCCCCAGCATTTT
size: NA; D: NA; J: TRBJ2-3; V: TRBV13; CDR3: CASISSSTDTQYF; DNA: TGTGCCAGCATATCGAGTAGCACAGATACGCAGTATTTT
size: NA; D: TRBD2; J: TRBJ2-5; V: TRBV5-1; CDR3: CASSREGGSSRRQETQYF; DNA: TGCGCCAGCAGCCGGGAGGGGGGGAGTTCCCGACGACAAGAGACCCAGTACTTC
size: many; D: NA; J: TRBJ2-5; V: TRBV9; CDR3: CASSVGLGDQETQYF; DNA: TGTGCCAGCAGCGTAGGACTAGGCGACCAAGAGACCCAGTACTTC
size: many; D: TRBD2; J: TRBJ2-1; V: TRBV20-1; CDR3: CSATAVLAGGGDEQFF; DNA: TGCAGTGCTACCGCTGTACTAGCGGGGGGCGGCGATGAGCAGTTCTTC
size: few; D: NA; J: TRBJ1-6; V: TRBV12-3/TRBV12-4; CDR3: CASSFGAVNSPLHF; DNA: TGTGCCAGCAGTTTTGGGGCCGTTAATTCACCCCTCCACTTT
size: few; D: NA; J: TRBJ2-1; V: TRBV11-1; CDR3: CASSFPRDRMGNEQFF; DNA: TGTGCCAGCAGCTTCCCCCGGGACCGAATGGGCAATGAGCAGTTCTTC
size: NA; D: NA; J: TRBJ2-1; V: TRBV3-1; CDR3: CASSQTYNEQFF; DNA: TGTGCCAGCAGCCAGACCTACAATGAGCAGTTCTTC
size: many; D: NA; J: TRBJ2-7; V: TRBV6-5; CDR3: CASSPPTVAPVYEQYF; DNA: TGTGCCAGCAGTCCCCCCACGGTAGCCCCAGTGTACGAGCAGTACTTC
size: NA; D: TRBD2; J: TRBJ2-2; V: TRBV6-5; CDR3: CASRQTSGRNTGELFF; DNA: TGTGCCAGCAGACAAACTAGCGGGAGGAACACCGGGGAGCTGTTTTTT
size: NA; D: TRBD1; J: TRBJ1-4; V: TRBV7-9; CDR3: CASSSGTGREKLFF; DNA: TGTGCCAGCAGCTCCGGGACAGGGAGGGAAAAACTGTTTTTT
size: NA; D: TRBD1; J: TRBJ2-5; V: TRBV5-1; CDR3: CASSPTATGMGETQYF; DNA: TGCGCCAGCAGCCCCACCGCGACAGGGATGGGGGAGACCCAGTACTTC
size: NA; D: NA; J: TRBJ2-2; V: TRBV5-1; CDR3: CASSPRDQVIPGELFF; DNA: TGCGCCAGCAGCCCTCGGGACCAGGTCATACCCGGGGAGCTGTTTTTT
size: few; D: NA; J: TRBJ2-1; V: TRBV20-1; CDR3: CSAQTSLSYNEQFF; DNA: TGCAGTGCGCAGACTAGTCTCTCCTACAATGAGCAGTTCTTC
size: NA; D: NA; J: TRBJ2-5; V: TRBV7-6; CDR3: CAGSSEETQYF; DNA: TGTGCCGGCAGCTCAGAAGAGACCCAGTACTTC
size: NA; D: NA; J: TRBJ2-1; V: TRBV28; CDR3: CASSLGGGESSWQFF; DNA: TGTGCCAGCAGTTTAGGAGGAGGGGAGAGTAGCTGGCAGTTCTTC